This T cell receptor beta chain came from a study of T cell responses to AZD1222 COVID-19 vaccine (dated by TCRdb to the early 2020s). For the study in its entirety: A total of more than 230 trial participants underwent TCR sequencing, of whom approximately 200 had received two doses of AZD1222 and about 26 had received two doses of the MenACWY control vaccine. Trial participants were enrolled into age subgroups of 18-55, 56-69 and 70-plus years, which contained roughly 140, 27 and 60 TCR-sequenced participants, respectively.

About this clone: Its antigen is currently not known. Base quality data are lacking; no much larger clone is found one base away.

The time point label, as the study defines it: baseline before first vaccination. This specimen's treatment or condition label, interpreted: meningococcal conjugate vaccine given as trial control. The vaccinee samples were drawn from two UK trials, COV001 and COV002, one of which was a single-blind randomized controlled phase 2/3 trial testing AZD1222 (ChAdOx1 nCoV-19) in healthy adults. For TCRbeta chain sequencing, PBMC samples were collected from trial participants at day 0 and at day 28 after the second dose. General study outcomes and caveats: Reportedly, almost half of the unique spike-specific TCRs recognized epitopes lying outside the regions that are mutated in the B.1.351 and B.1.1.7 variants. Only a handful of AZD1222 recipients were SARS-CoV-2 seropositive at baseline, limiting conclusions about previously exposed vaccinees. The 56-69-year group was small, and its depth increase did not reach significance, likely because of low power. Participants were mostly white British and included more females than males, and it was suggested by the authors that clonal diversity may have been underestimated. The whole spike protein was spanned by vaccine-associated CD4 TCRs, and dominant responses were seen in regions 160-218 and 743-854. Because no day 14 peak-response samples were available, repertoires were characterized only after the peak T cell response. After two AZD1222 doses, spike-specific TCR breadth and depth were significantly higher than at day 0 and than in MenACWY recipients.

The CDR3 regions of human TCRbeta chains were subjected to immunosequencing. On the study's bioinformatics: TCRs in the repertoires were matched against a reference library of SARS-CoV-2-specific TCRs that had been generated with the MIRA antigen-specificity platform. Breadth meant the fraction of unique TCRs that were SARS-CoV-2-associated, whereas depth meant the fraction of total T cells that were SARS-CoV-2-associated. Using the MIRA data, each spike-specific TCR was mapped to the spike region that the TCR reacts to and placed in a CD4 or CD8 class. Log10-transformed breadth and depth values were compared by one-way ANOVA with Sidak's multiple comparisons tests. TCRdb stores this immuneACCESS table with in-frame sequences only. Part of the clones is absent; in the studies checked, under half of the shortfall reflects unresolved V genes, and no reason is known for the rest. D and trimming come from the DNA, and the V and J calls and clone size come from that table. Within this sample are some 150,000 clones, with just over 90% of them counted one time only. The ten top clones hold more than 0.85% of the sample.

This material consisted of peripheral blood, taken on day 0 of MenACWY control vaccination. The TCR originated in an adult in good health.

CDR3 sequence: CASSQVRGQPQHF. The nucleotide sequence is TGCGCCAGCAGCCAAGTTAGGGGTCAGCCCCAGCATTTT. The chain couples TRBV4-3 to TRBJ1-5; TRBD1 is a weak D gene call, 5 bases matching. V lost 1 base and J lost 6 bases; the stretch between them is 7 bases long. The germline V gene provides CDR1 LGHNA and CDR2 YSLEER. Reading from cysteine to phenylalanine, the CDR3 counts 13 amino acids. CDR3 DNA is the only sequence kept; it has 39 bases, read in frame from the first base.